This T cell receptor beta chain was observed in a study of blood T cell repertoires in COVID-19. Background on the study: From the United States, Italy and Spain came samples of acute and convalescent COVID-19. T cells, B-cell-depleted T cells, or PBMCs supplied cDNA or gDNA.

Participants came from 24 US areas, aged roughly 18 to 89 years. During the 2 weeks before they entered the study, exposed participants had met someone with a PCR-confirmed or clinician-diagnosed COVID-19 case. Germline V gives CDR1 SGHRS, CDR2 YFSETQ. V lost 4 bases and J lost 4; bases outside the gene matches: 2. CDR3 size: 14 residues. Sequencing was performed with immunoSEQ multiplex PCR; in TCRdb, only in-frame clones are kept and a portion is missing. The sample has 300,000 to 400,000 clones, 90% to 95% seen once. Sequenced sample: PBMCs or T cells enriched from blood (not recorded which). This rearrangement joins TRBV5-1 to TRBJ2-1, with TRBD1 identical over 10 bases. The receptor's source is a woman aged 25 to 45 who had been exposed to COVID-19. CDR3 sequence reads: CASSGTGAYNEQFF. DNA of the CDR3: TGCGCCAGCAGCGGGACAGGGGCTTACAATGAGCAGTTCTTC.